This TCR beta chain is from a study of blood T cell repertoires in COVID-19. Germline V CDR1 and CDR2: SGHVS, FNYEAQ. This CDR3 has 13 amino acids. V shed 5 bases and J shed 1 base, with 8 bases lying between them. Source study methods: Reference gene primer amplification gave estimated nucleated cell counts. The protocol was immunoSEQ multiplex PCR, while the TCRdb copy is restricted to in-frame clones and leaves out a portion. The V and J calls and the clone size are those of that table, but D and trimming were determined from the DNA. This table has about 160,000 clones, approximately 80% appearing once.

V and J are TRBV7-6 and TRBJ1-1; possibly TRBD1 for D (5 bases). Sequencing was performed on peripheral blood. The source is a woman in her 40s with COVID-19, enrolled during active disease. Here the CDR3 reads CASSQGANTEAFF. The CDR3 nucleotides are TGTGCCAGCAGCCAAGGGGCGAACACTGAAGCTTTCTTT.